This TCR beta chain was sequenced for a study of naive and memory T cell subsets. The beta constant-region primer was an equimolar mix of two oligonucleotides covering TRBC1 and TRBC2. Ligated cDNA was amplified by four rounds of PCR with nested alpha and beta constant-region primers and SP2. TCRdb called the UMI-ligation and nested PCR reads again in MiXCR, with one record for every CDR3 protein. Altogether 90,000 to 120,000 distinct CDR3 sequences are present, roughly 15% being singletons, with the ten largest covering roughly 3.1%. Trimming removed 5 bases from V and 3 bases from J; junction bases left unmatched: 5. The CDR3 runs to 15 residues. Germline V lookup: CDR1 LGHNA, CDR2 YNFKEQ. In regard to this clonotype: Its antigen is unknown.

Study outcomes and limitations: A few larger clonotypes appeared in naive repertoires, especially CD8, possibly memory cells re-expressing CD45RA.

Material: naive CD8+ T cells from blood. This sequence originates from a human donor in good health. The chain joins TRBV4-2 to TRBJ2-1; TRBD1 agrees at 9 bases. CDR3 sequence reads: CASSAGQGYYNEQFF. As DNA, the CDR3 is TGTGCCAGCAGCGCGGGACAGGGTTACTACAATGAGCAGTTCTTC.